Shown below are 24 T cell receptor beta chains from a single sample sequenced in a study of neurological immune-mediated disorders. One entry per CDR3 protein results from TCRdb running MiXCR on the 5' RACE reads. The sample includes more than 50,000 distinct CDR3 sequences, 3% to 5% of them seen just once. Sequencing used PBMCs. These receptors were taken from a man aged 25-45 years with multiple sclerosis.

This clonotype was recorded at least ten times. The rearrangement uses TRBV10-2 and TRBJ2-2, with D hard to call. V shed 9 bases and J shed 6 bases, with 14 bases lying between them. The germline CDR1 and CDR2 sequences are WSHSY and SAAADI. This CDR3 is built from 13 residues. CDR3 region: CASRFTQAGELFF. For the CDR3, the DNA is TGCGCCAGTCGATTTACCCAGGCCGGGGAGCTGTTTTTT.

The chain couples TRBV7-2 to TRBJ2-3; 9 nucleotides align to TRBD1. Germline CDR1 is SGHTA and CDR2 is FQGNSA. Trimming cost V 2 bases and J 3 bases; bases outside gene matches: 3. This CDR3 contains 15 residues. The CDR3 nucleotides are TGTGCCAGCAGCTTAAGGACAGGGGTTACAGATACGCAGTATTTT. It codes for CASSLRTGVTDTQYF.

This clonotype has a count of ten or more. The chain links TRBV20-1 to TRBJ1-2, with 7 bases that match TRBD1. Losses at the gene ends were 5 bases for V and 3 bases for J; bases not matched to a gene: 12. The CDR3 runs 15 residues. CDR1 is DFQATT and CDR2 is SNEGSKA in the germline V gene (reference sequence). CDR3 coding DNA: TGCAGTGCTCTTTCGACGGGACAGATTTACTATGGCTACACCTTC. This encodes CSALSTGQIYYGYTF.

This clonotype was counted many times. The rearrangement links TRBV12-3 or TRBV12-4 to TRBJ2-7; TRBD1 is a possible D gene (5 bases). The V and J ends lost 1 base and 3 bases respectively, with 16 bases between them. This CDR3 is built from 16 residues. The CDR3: CASSLVDSHVYYEQYF. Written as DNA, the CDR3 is TGTGCCAGCAGTTTAGTCGACAGCCACGTCTACTACGAGCAGTACTTC.

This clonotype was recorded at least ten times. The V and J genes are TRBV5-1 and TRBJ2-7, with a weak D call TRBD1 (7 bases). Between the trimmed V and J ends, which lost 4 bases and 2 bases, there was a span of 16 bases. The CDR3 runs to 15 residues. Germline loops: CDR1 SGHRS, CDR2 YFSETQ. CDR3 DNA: TGCGCCAGCAGCCCTTCGCGGGACAGACCCTACGAGCAGTACTTC. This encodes CASSPSRDRPYEQYF.

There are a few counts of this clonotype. Here the CDR3 DNA reads TGTGCCAGCAGTGAGGAGGTAAGGGGTACTGAAGCTTTCTTT. Its translation is CASSEEVRGTEAFF. The chain has TRBV6-4 and TRBJ1-1; a weak D match, TRBD1 (5 bases). The CDR3 runs to 14 residues. Trimming took 3 bases from V and 5 from J, leaving 13 bases between them. Germline V gene sequence: CDR1 MRHNA, CDR2 SNTAGT.

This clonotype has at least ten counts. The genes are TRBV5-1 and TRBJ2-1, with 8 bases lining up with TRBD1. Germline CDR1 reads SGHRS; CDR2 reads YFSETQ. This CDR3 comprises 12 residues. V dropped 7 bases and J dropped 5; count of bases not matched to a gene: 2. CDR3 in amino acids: CASATGDNEQFF. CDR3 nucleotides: TGCGCCAGCGCGACAGGGGACAATGAGCAGTTCTTC.

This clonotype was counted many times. CDR3 amino acids: CASSLGTTGGREETQYF. DNA of the CDR3: TGTGCCAGCAGCTTGGGAACTACAGGGGGCCGGGAAGAGACCCAGTACTTC. The gene calls are TRBV7-2 and TRBJ2-5, with TRBD1 matching over 9 bases. Germline V gene data show CDR1 as SGHTA and CDR2 as FQGNSA. The CDR3 is 17 residues long. J lost 3 bases, V lost 3 bases, and 11 bases had no gene match.

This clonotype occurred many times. The CDR3 loop reads CSVVDGGYGYTF. CDR3 DNA sequence: TGCAGTGTCGTGGACGGGGGCTATGGCTACACCTTC. This chain connects TRBV20-1 to TRBJ1-2; a weak D match, TRBD1 (5 bases). Germline CDR1 DFQATT, CDR2 SNEGSKA (reference sequence). The CDR3 is made up of 12 amino acids. Trimming pared 7 bases from V and 4 bases from J, leaving 13 bases between.

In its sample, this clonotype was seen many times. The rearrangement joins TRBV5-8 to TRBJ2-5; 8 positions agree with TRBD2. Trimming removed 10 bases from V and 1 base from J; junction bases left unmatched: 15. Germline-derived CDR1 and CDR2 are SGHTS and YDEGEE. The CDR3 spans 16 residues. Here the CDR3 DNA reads TGTGCCCAAACCTCCGGGGGGGACCCCTTCCAAGAGACCCAGTACTTC. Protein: CAQTSGGDPFQETQYF.

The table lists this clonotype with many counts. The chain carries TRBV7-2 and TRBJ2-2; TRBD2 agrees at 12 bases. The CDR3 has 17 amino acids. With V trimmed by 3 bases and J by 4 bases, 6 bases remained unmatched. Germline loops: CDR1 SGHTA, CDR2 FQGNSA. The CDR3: CASSLASGGASTGELFF. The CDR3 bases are TGTGCCAGCAGCTTGGCTAGCGGGGGGGCAAGCACCGGGGAGCTGTTTTTT.

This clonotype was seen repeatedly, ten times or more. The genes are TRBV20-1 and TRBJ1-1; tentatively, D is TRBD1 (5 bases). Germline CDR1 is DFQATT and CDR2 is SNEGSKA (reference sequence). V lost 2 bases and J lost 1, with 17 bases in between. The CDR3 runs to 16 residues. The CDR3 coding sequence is TGCAGTGCTAGAAACCCCAGGGTAGCCCCGAACACTGAAGCTTTCTTT. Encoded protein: CSARNPRVAPNTEAFF.

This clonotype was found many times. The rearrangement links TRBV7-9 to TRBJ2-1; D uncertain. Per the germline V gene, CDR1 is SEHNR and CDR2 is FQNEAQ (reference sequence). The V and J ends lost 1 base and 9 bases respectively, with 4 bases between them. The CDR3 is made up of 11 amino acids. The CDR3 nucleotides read TGTGCCAGCAGCTTAGAGCGTGAGCAGTTCTTC. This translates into CASSLEREQFF. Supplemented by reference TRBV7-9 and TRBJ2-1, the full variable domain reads DTGVSQNPRHKITKRGQNVTFRCDPISEHNRLYWYRQTLGQGPEFLTYFQNEAQLEKSRLLSDRFSAERPKGSFSTLEIQRTEQGDSAMYLCASSLEREQFFGPGTRLTVL.

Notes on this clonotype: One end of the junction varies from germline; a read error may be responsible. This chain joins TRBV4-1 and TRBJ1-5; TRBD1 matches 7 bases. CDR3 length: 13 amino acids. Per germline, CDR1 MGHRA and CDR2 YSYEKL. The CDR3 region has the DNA TGCGCCAGCCTCCCACAGGGGAATCAGCCCCAGAATTTT. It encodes CASLPQGNQPQNF.

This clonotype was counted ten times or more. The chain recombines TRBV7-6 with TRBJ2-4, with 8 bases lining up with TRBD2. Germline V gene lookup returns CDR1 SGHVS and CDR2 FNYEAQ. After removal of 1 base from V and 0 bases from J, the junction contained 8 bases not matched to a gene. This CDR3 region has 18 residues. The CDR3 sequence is CASSLVRAGGLAKNIQYF. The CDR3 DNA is TGTGCCAGCAGCTTAGTCCGGGCGGGGGGCCTAGCCAAAAACATTCAGTACTTC.

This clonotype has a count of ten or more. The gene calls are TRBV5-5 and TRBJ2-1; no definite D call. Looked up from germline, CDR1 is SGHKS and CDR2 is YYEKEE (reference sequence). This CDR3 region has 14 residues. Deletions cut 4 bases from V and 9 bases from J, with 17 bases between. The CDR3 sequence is CASSKRPPLSEQFF. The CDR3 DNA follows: TGTGCCAGCAGCAAGAGGCCCCCCCTCTCTGAGCAGTTCTTC.

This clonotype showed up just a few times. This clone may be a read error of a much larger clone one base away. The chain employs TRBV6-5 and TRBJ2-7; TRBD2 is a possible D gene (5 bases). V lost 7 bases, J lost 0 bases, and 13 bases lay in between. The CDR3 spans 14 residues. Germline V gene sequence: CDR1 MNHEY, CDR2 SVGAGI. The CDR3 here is CASNPTGNSYEQYF. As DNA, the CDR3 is TGTGCCAGCAATCCTACGGGGAACTCCTACGAGCAGTACTTC.

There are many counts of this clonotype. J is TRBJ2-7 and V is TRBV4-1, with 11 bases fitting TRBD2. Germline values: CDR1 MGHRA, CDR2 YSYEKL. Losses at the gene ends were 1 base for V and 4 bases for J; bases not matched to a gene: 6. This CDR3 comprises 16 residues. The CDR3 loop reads CASSQVVAGGLYEQYF. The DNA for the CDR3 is TGCGCCAGCAGCCAAGTTGTAGCGGGGGGGCTTTACGAGCAGTACTTC.

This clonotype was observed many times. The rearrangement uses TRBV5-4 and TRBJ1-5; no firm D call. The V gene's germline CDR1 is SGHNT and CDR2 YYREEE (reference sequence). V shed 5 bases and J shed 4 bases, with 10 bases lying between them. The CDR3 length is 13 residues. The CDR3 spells CASSTDHNQPQHF. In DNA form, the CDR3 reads TGTGCCAGCAGTACAGATCATAATCAGCCCCAGCATTTT.

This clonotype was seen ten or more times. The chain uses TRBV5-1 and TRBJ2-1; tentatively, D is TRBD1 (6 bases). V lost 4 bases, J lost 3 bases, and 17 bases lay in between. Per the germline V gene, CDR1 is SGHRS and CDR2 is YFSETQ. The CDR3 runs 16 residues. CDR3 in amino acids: CASSQLRDISYNEQFF. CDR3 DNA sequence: TGCGCCAGCAGCCAGCTCCGGGACATAAGCTACAATGAGCAGTTCTTC.

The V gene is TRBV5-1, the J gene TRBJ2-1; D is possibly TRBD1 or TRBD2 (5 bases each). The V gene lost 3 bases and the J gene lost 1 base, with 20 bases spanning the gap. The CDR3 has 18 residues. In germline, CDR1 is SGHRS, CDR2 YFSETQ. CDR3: CASSSLRAWTRSYNEQFF. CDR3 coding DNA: TGCGCCAGCAGCTCCCTGAGGGCCTGGACAAGATCCTACAATGAGCAGTTCTTC.

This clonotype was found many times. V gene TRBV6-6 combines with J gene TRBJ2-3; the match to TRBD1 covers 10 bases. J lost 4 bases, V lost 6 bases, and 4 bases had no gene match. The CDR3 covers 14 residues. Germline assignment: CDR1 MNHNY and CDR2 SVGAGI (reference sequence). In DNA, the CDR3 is TGTGCCAGCAGCTTCGGACAGGGGGCAGATACGCAGTATTTT. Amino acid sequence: CASSFGQGADTQYF.

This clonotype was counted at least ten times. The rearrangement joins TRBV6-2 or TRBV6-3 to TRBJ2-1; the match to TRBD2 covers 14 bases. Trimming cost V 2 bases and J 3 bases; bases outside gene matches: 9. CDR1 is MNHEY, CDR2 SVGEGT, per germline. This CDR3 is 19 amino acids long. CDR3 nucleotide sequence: TGTGCCAGCAGTTACCCCGGGACTAGCGGGGGTTCCCGCTACAATGAGCAGTTCTTC. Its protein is CASSYPGTSGGSRYNEQFF.

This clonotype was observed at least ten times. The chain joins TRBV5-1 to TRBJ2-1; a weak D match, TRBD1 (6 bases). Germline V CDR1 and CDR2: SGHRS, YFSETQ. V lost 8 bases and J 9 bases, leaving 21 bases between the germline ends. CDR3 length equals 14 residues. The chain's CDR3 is CARGVTGLRGEQFF. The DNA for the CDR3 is TGCGCCAGGGGGGTGACAGGACTGAGGGGTGAGCAGTTCTTC.